These T cell receptor beta chains were read from a single sample in a study of CD8 T cells in Susac syndrome. One entry per CDR3 protein results from TCRdb running MiXCR on the immunoSEQ multiplex PCR reads. The sample holds 240,000 or so distinct CDR3 sequences; 90% to 96% are singletons and the top ten take 0.1%. The specimen sequenced was CD4+ T cells from PBMCs. Receptor source: a human donor with Susac syndrome. Both conserved end residues are part of each CDR3. Fields, in order: J gene, D gene, V gene, clone size, CDR3 protein, CDR3 DNA. A D gene is named only where the DNA matches it firmly. Rows give clone size only sometimes, using once, few, many, or a class for an expanded clone.

>TRBJ2-7|.|TRBV29-1|once
CSVVEARGNYEQYF
TGCAGCGTTGTGGAGGCGAGGGGCAACTACGAGCAGTACTTC
>TRBJ2-1|TRBD2|TRBV11-3|.
CASSLLASGPYNEQFF
TGTGCCAGCAGCTTACTCGCTAGCGGGCCATACAATGAGCAGTTCTTC
>TRBJ2-6|TRBD1|TRBV20-1|once
CSATGTGGSRANVLTF
TGCAGTGCCACCGGGACAGGGGGCTCGAGGGCCAACGTCCTGACTTTC
>TRBJ2-5|.|TRBV12-3/TRBV12-4|.
CASKKGSQETQYF
TGTGCCAGCAAAAAGGGGAGCCAAGAGACCCAGTACTTC
>TRBJ1-4|TRBD1|TRBV4-1|.
CASSQGQGLNEKLFF
TGCGCCAGCAGCCAAGGACAGGGGCTGAATGAAAAACTGTTTTTT
>TRBJ2-5|TRBD2|TRBV18|once
CASSPLAGASETQYF
TGTGCCAGCTCACCTCTAGCGGGAGCGTCGGAGACCCAGTACTTC
>TRBJ1-5|TRBD1|TRBV20-1|.
CSAPRTGGQWGNQPQHF
TGCAGTGCTCCCCGGACAGGGGGCCAATGGGGCAATCAGCCCCAGCATTTT
>TRBJ2-7|TRBD1|TRBV25-1|.
CASSDPRQGGYEQYF
TGTGCCAGCAGTGATCCCCGACAGGGGGGTTACGAGCAGTACTTC
>TRBJ2-3|TRBD1|TRBV5-1|.
CASSLGTGVVDTQYF
TGCGCCAGCAGCTTGGGGACAGGAGTGGTGGATACGCAGTATTTT
>TRBJ1-2|TRBD1|TRBV15|once
CATSRIHTGAGYTF
TGTGCCACCAGCAGGATCCATACAGGGGCTGGCTACACCTTC
>TRBJ2-5|.|TRBV19|.
CASRASGRETQYF
TGTGCCAGCCGGGCCTCAGGGCGAGAGACCCAGTACTTC
>TRBJ1-1|.|TRBV20-1|.
CSARAQQVENAEAFF
TGCAGTGCTAGAGCGCAACAGGTGGAGAACGCTGAAGCTTTCTTT
>TRBJ2-5|.|TRBV7-6|.
CASSLAHQETQYF
TGTGCCAGCAGCTTAGCCCACCAAGAGACCCAGTACTTC
>TRBJ2-1|.|TRBV25-1|.
CASSQPFLSSVYNEQFF
TGTGCCAGCAGCCAGCCCTTTTTGAGTAGCGTCTACAATGAGCAGTTCTTC
>TRBJ2-3|.|TRBV11-2|.
CASSRGKGQYF
TGTGCCAGCAGCAGGGGGAAGGGGCAGTATTTT
>TRBJ2-7|TRBD2|TRBV29-1|.
CSVGGASGSSYEQYF
TGCAGCGTTGGGGGAGCTAGCGGGAGCTCCTACGAGCAGTACTTC